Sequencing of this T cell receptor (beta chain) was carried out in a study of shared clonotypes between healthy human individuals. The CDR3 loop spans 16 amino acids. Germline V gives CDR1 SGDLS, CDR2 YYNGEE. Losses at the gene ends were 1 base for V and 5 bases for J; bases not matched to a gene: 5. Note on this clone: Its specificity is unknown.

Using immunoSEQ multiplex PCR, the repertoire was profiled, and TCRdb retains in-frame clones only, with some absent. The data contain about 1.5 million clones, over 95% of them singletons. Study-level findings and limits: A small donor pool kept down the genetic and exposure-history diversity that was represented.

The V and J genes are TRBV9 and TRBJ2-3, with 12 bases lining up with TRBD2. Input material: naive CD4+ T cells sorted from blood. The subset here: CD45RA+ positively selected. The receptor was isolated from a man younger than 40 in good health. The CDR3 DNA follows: TGTGCCAGCAGCGTAAAGACTAGCGGGAGTGTAGATACGCAGTATTTT. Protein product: CASSVKTSGSVDTQYF. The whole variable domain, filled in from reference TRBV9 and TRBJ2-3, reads DSGVTQTPKHLITATGQRVTLRCSPRSGDLSVYWYQQSLDQGLQFLIQYYNGEERAKGNILERFSAQQFPDLHSELNLSSLELGDSALYFCASSVKTSGSVDTQYFGPGTRLTVL.